This T cell receptor (beta chain) came from a study of T cell clonotyping in hematopoietic cell transplantation (dated by TCRdb to the early 2020s). Context from the whole study: Recipient samples taken before transplant were collected after cytoreduction. In the study, 140 or so blood samples were gathered from 35 to 45 consecutive transplant recipients and their related donors. Recruitment of patients was conducted between 2015 and January 2017, and follow-up was continued until September 2020 or death. Summary of the overall study and its limitations: Sample size was limited, and cells were not sorted, so CD4 and CD8 repertoire contributions could not be separated. Broader TCR repertoire diversity after transplant was predicted by Inverse Simpson Index values from donors and from recipients before transplant. Recipient TCR diversity fell after transplant, with pathologically expanded clonotypes rising progressively from day 30 to day 180. Overlap with donor repertoires was found for only a small fraction of recipient repertoires, with over 95% found to appear de novo at the given depth.

With respect to this clone: Its antigen is still unknown. No base qualities exist here, and no much larger clone lies one base off it. This specimen includes other DNA sequences encoding the same CDR3.

TCR beta CDR3 regions were amplified from genomic DNA with the immunoSEQ assay, a bias-controlled multiplex PCR using V- and J-specific primers. A second PCR step added a proprietary barcode and Illumina adapter sequences to the CDR3 amplicons. An Illumina MiSeq instrument was used for sequencing of the CDR3 libraries. In the source study's methods: Export and quality control were performed with immunoSEQ Analyzer 3.0, and downstream analyses were performed with R Bioconductor and Immunarch. Only productive rearrangements in the normalized downsampled data set were used to calculate repertoire metrics. Pathologically expanded clonotypes were defined as those larger than 5 templates in the normalized cohort. The Inverse Simpson Index served as the measure of repertoire diversity. To capture all clonotypes, CMV-specificity analyses were performed on the non-normalized data set. TCRdb retrieved this table from immuneACCESS and kept in-frame rearrangements only. Not all clones are present; in checked studies, unresolved V genes account for under half, and no reason is known for the remainder. V and J calls and clone size are those listed in that table; D and trimming were worked out from the DNA. This sample holds approximately 41,000 clones; 85% were observed only once. The ten largest clones add up to approximately 3% of the sample.

Trimming at the junction amounts to 4 bases on V and 4 bases on J, and the germline ends lie 8 bases apart. The CDR3 numbers 13 residues from cysteine through phenylalanine. Solely the CDR3 DNA is kept, with 39 bases framed from the first base. According to the germline V gene (reference sequence), CDR1 reads LNHDA and CDR2 reads SQIVND. The intended sense of this specimen's time point label: recipient sample about 28 days before transplant, after cytoreduction. Blood samples were obtained from recipients approximately 28 days before transplant and at days 30, 100 and 180 after transplant. Nuclei Lysis Solution was used to extract genomic DNA from fresh or cryopreserved unfractionated peripheral blood mononuclear cells.

The sequence came from a man aged 60 to 75 with acute myeloid leukemia. Some clones in this sample may be carry-over from other donors' samples. The specimen was peripheral blood mononuclear cells, collected before stem cell transplant. The rearranged chain carries TRBV19 and TRBJ1-5, with TRBD1 tentatively as D gene (5 bases match). CDR3 reads: CASSTQGNQPQHF. In nucleotides, the sequence is TGTGCCAGTAGTACCCAGGGTAATCAGCCCCAGCATTTT.